This T cell receptor beta chain was captured by sequencing in a study of T cells in Graves' hyperthyroidism and ophthalmopathy. Whole-study findings and limits: In the blood, most expanded thyroid clonotypes above 0.001 appeared as well.

This CDR3 is 14 amino acids long. Per the germline V gene, CDR1 is SGHRS and CDR2 is YFSETQ. V gave up 5 bases and J gave up 6 bases, with 17 bases separating them. This clonotype was seen at least ten times. Its specificity is not known. Amplified TCR beta CDR3 regions came from RNA transcripts. HTBI primers were the set used in a first-round RT-PCR of the TCR CDR3. TCRdb passed the multiplex PCR reads through MiXCR, listing each CDR3 protein once. The top ten hold around 29% of the sample, which has about 92,000 distinct CDR3 sequences, around 50% seen once. The sequencing sample was made of blood. This TCR derives from a woman aged 40 to 49 with Graves' hyperthyroidism. The chain uses TRBV5-1 and TRBJ1-1; weak D call: TRBD1 (6 bases). The CDR3 reads CASRRDTGSPEAFF. The CDR3 bases are TGCGCCAGCAGACGGGACACAGGGTCCCCTGAAGCTTTCTTT. The whole variable domain, filled in from reference TRBV5-1 and TRBJ1-1, reads KAGVTQTPRYLIKTRGQQVTLSCSPISGHRSVSWYQQTPGQGLQFLFEYFSETQRNKGNFPGRFSGRQFSNSRSEMNVSTLELGDSALYLCASRRDTGSPEAFFGQGTRLTVV.